Below are 17 T cell receptor beta chains sequenced from a single sample in a study of tumor and adjacent non-tumor tissue in lung cancer. A modified ARM-PCR protocol with three rounds of nested PCR amplified TCRbeta. In TCRdb, the multiplex PCR reads were re-called with MiXCR into one record per CDR3 protein. The sample includes more than 85,000 distinct CDR3 sequences, roughly 62% of them seen just once. No cell sorting was done before RNA was extracted from the tissue. Source material: lung tumor tissue. The receptor source for this set is a man aged 65-85 years with non-small cell lung cancer.

Of note for this clonotype: An end of the junction differs from the germline gene, which may be a read error. The CDR3 loop reads CASSQGGTGVQETQYF. Here the CDR3 DNA reads TGTGCCAGCAGTCAAGGGGGGACAGGTGTGCAAGAGACCCAGTACTTC. The rearrangement joins TRBV4-2 to TRBJ2-5; 8 bases agree with TRBD1. The CDR3 has 16 amino acids. Germline V gene sequence: CDR1 LGHNA, CDR2 YNFKEQ.

Regarding this clonotype: Since a much larger clone is just one base distant, this may be a read error. The rearrangement links TRBV29-1 to TRBJ2-3; D is undetermined. The germline CDR1 and CDR2 sequences are SQVTM and ANQGSEA. V lost 4 bases and J 0 bases, leaving 5 bases between the germline ends. The CDR3 covers 12 residues. CDR3 loop: CSVADSTDTQYF. CDR3 nucleotide sequence: TGCAGCGTTGCGGATAGCACAGATACGCAGTATTTT.

The gene calls are TRBV6-5 and TRBJ2-7; tentative D call: TRBD2 (6 bases). The V gene lost 2 bases and the J gene lost 7 bases, with 9 bases spanning the gap. The CDR3 consists of 12 residues. Germline V CDR1 and CDR2: MNHEY, SVGAGI. CDR3 loop: CASSYIGGEQYF. The CDR3 DNA is TGTGCCAGCAGTTACATTGGGGGGGAGCAGTACTTC.

In regard to this clonotype: Compared with germline, one end of the junction differs, possibly owing to a read error. The chain carries TRBV20-1 and TRBJ2-2; D is perhaps TRBD1 (6 bases). This CDR3 is built from 15 residues. The germline gives CDR1 DFQATT, CDR2 SNEGSKA (reference sequence). The CDR3 protein is CSAGVHVTGTGELFF. The CDR3 DNA is TGCAGTGCTGGAGTTCATGTGACAGGCACCGGAGAGCTGTTTTTT.

This clonotype was counted a few times. The CDR3 ends on some other residue instead of the conserved phenylalanine or tryptophan, so this is likely a read error. The chain recombines TRBV11-2 with TRBJ2-7; TRBD2 aligns across 11 bases. Trimming cost V 9 bases and J 4 bases; bases outside gene matches: 8. This CDR3 has 14 amino acids. CDR1 and CDR2 (germline): SGHAT, FQNNGV. The CDR3, as DNA: TGTGCCAGTAGCCCGAGGACTAGCGGGTACGAGCAGTACCTC. This sequence encodes CASSPRTSGYEQYL.

This sequence joins TRBV6-5 and TRBJ2-2; TRBD1 is a possible D gene (6 bases). V shed 6 bases and J shed 2 bases, with 13 bases lying between them. Germline V CDR1 and CDR2: MNHEY, SVGAGI. The CDR3 runs 15 residues. Written as DNA, the CDR3 is TGTGCCAGCAGATCCGGGACATCAAACACCGGGGAGCTGTTTTTT. Protein product: CASRSGTSNTGELFF.

This chain joins TRBV20-1 and TRBJ2-5, with 10 bases fitting TRBD1. Germline CDR1 reads DFQATT; CDR2 reads SNEGSKA (reference sequence). CDR3 length: 16 amino acids. The J segment lost 4 bases and the V segment lost 6 bases, leaving 14 bases of the junction unmatched. CDR3 DNA: TGCAGTGCGTCAAGCTTGGGACAGGGGACGGGAGAGACCCAGTACTTC. This codes for CSASSLGQGTGETQYF.

Concerning this clonotype: This likely comes from a read error, as the CDR3 has no conserved phenylalanine or tryptophan at its end. The J gene is TRBJ1-2, the V gene TRBV30; D is undetermined. V was pared by 1 base and J by 4 bases, with 10 bases between. Germline CDR1 reads GTSNPN; CDR2 reads SVGIG (reference sequence). CDR3 size: 13 residues. CDR3 sequence: CAWSASLSYGYTL. CDR3 DNA sequence: TGTGCCTGGAGTGCGTCCCTGAGCTATGGCTACACCTTA.

Worth noting for this clonotype: The junction and the germline gene differ at one end; a read error may be behind it. The gene calls are TRBV11-2 and TRBJ2-3; TRBD2 might be the D (5 bases). The germline CDR1 and CDR2 sequences are SGHAT and FQNNGV. The CDR3 is 15 residues long. CDR3 nucleotides: TGTGCCGGCAGCTTATCCCTAGCTAGCATAGATACGCAGTATTTT. It is translated as CAGSLSLASIDTQYF. Drawing the rest from reference TRBV11-2 and TRBJ2-3, the complete variable domain is EAGVAQSPRYKIIEKRQSVAFWCNPISGHATLYWYQQILGQGPKLLIQFQNNGVVDDSQLPKDRFSAERLKGVDSTLKIQPAKLEDSAVYLCAGSLSLASIDTQYFGPGTRLTVL.

This clonotype was found many times. The rearrangement joins TRBV4-1 to TRBJ2-7; no firm D call. Per germline, CDR1 MGHRA and CDR2 YSYEKL. The CDR3 loop spans 16 amino acids. Trimming left V 4 bases short and J 1 base short, with 17 bases between. CDR3 region: CASSPTPTEPSYEQYF. Here the CDR3 DNA reads TGCGCCAGCAGCCCCACCCCAACGGAGCCGTCCTACGAGCAGTACTTC.

This clonotype was seen a single time. CDR3 in DNA: TGTGCCTGTAGATCTTCAAGTGAAAAACTGTTTTTT. This codes for CACRSSSEKLFF. The chain carries TRBV11-2 and TRBJ1-4, with D uncertain. The germline CDR1 and CDR2 sequences are SGHAT and FQNNGV. The germline V and J ends were trimmed by 11 bases and 7 bases, with 14 bases remaining between them. The CDR3 is 12 amino acids.

Points on this clonotype: Its ends do not fully match the called genes, so a read error is possible. This sequence joins TRBV4-1 and TRBJ2-2, with a possible D match to TRBD1 (6 bases). The CDR3 is 17 residues long. Germline V gene sequence: CDR1 MGHRA, CDR2 YSYEKL. The chain's CDR3 is CASSSYHGRWDTRELFF. The CDR3 bases are TGCGCCAGCAGCTCGTACCATGGGCGCTGGGACACCCGGGAGCTGTTTTTT.

V is TRBV11-2 and J is TRBJ2-7; no firm D call. This CDR3 is 13 amino acids long. The V gene lost 0 bases and the J gene lost 4 bases, with 7 bases spanning the gap. Germline CDR1 and CDR2: SGHAT and FQNNGV. CDR3 protein: CASSLDQAYEQYF. The CDR3 nucleotides are TGTGCCAGCAGCTTAGACCAAGCTTACGAGCAGTACTTC. The full variable domain, its missing parts supplied by reference TRBV11-2 and TRBJ2-7, is EAGVAQSPRYKIIEKRQSVAFWCNPISGHATLYWYQQILGQGPKLLIQFQNNGVVDDSQLPKDRFSAERLKGVDSTLKIQPAKLEDSAVYLCASSLDQAYEQYFGPGTRLTVT.

Remarks on this clonotype: The junction and the germline gene differ at one end; a read error may be behind it. The genes are TRBV11-1 and TRBJ2-5; D possibly corresponds to TRBD2 (5 bases). The CDR3 has 14 residues. CDR1 and CDR2 from the germline V gene are SGHAT and FQDESV (reference sequence). Here the CDR3 reads CANTRGDPQEIQYF. The CDR3 DNA reads TGTGCCAACACCCGGGGTGATCCACAAGAGATCCAGTATTTC.

This clonotype was observed a few times. The chain combines TRBV29-1 with TRBJ1-3, with unresolved D. Germline CDR1 and CDR2: SQVTM and ANQGSEA. There are 12 residues in the CDR3. Trimming shortened V by 5 bases and J by 4 bases, and 9 bases separated the two germline ends. The CDR3 DNA reads TGCAGCGTTAACGGTCGGGGAAACACCATATATTTT. This codes for CSVNGRGNTIYF.

This clonotype occurred many times. The chain couples TRBV6-6 to TRBJ1-2; D is perhaps TRBD1 (5 bases). CDR3 length: 12 residues. Trimming took off 6 bases at V and 8 bases at J, with 13 bases between the two ends. Germline assignment: CDR1 MNHNY and CDR2 SVGAGI (reference sequence). CDR3 nucleotides: TGTGCCAGCAGCCCCGGACAAGGGGGCTACACCTTC. Translated, it gives CASSPGQGGYTF.

About this clonotype itself: Since no conserved phenylalanine or tryptophan closes the CDR3, a read error is the likely cause. The limits of the CDR3 on the DNA are not certain, so only TCRdb's listed CDR3 is given. The CDR3: CASSSPRGRGGSGANAPTL. The chain joins TRBV11-2 to TRBJ2-6; the table's D call, TRBD1, has no DNA check behind it. Germline loops: CDR1 SGHAT, CDR2 FQNNGV. With termini counted, the CDR3 has 19 amino acids.